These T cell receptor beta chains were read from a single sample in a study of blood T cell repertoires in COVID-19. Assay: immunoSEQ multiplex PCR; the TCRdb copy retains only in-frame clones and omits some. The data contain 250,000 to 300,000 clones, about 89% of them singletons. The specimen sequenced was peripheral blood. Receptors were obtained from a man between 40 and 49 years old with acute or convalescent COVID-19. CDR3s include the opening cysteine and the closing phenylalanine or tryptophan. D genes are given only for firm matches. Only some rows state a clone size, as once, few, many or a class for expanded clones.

CDR3 protein: CASSLGTYEQYF
CDR3 DNA: TGTGCCAGCAGTTTAGGTACCTACGAGCAGTACTTC
J gene: TRBJ2-7
D gene: .
V gene: TRBV12-3/TRBV12-4
clone size: .
CDR3 length: 12

CDR3 protein: CASRSTGRGYGYTF
CDR3 DNA: TGTGCCAGCAGGTCTACAGGGAGGGGCTATGGCTACACCTTC
J gene: TRBJ1-2
D gene: .
V gene: TRBV6-5
clone size: .
CDR3 length: 14

CDR3 protein: CASGPRANVLTF
CDR3 DNA: TGTGCCAGCGGTCCTAGGGCCAACGTCCTGACTTTC
J gene: TRBJ2-6
D gene: .
V gene: TRBV12-3/TRBV12-4
clone size: .
CDR3 length: 12

CDR3 protein: CASSPLGGEPTYEQYF
CDR3 DNA: TGTGCCAGCAGCCCCCTTGGCGGGGAGCCGACCTACGAGCAGTACTTC
J gene: TRBJ2-7
D gene: .
V gene: TRBV5-6
clone size: .
CDR3 length: 16

CDR3 protein: CASRGAGGELFF
CDR3 DNA: TGTGCCAGCAGGGGGGCTGGCGGGGAGCTGTTTTTT
J gene: TRBJ2-2
D gene: .
V gene: TRBV12-3/TRBV12-4
clone size: .
CDR3 length: 12

CDR3 protein: CASGSHYGYTF
CDR3 DNA: TGTGCCAGCGGCAGTCACTATGGCTACACCTTC
J gene: TRBJ1-2
D gene: .
V gene: TRBV12-3/TRBV12-4
clone size: .
CDR3 length: 11

CDR3 protein: CASSLVGRGNTIYF
CDR3 DNA: TGTGCCAGCAGCTTAGTAGGGAGGGGAAACACCATATATTTT
J gene: TRBJ1-3
D gene: .
V gene: TRBV7-9
clone size: .
CDR3 length: 14

CDR3 protein: CASSQKRSGFNEQFF
CDR3 DNA: TGTGCCAGCAGCCAGAAAAGGTCGGGTTTCAATGAGCAGTTCTTC
J gene: TRBJ2-1
D gene: .
V gene: TRBV11-2
clone size: .
CDR3 length: 15

CDR3 protein: CASSLLLSNQPQHF
CDR3 DNA: TGTGCCAGCAGCCTCCTTCTTAGCAATCAGCCCCAGCATTTT
J gene: TRBJ1-5
D gene: .
V gene: TRBV3-1/TRBV3-2
clone size: .
CDR3 length: 14

CDR3 protein: CASSRALNTEAFF
CDR3 DNA: TGTGCCAGCAGCAGGGCTCTGAACACTGAAGCTTTCTTT
J gene: TRBJ1-1
D gene: .
V gene: TRBV6-6
clone size: once
CDR3 length: 13

CDR3 protein: CASSLWSLFNSPLHF
CDR3 DNA: TGTGCCAGCAGCTTGTGGAGCCTTTTTAATTCACCCCTCCACTTT
J gene: TRBJ1-6
D gene: .
V gene: TRBV5-8
clone size: .
CDR3 length: 15

CDR3 protein: CAWSARGYSPLHF
CDR3 DNA: TGTGCCTGGAGTGCCAGGGGGTATTCACCCCTCCACTTT
J gene: TRBJ1-6
D gene: TRBD1
V gene: TRBV30
clone size: .
CDR3 length: 13

CDR3 protein: CASSLTGEVNQPQHF
CDR3 DNA: TGCGCCAGCAGCTTGACAGGTGAGGTTAACCAGCCCCAGCATTTT
J gene: TRBJ1-5
D gene: .
V gene: TRBV5-1
clone size: .
CDR3 length: 15

CDR3 protein: CATSRSFTYEQYF
CDR3 DNA: TGTGCCACCAGCAGATCCTTTACCTACGAGCAGTACTTC
J gene: TRBJ2-7
D gene: .
V gene: TRBV15
clone size: .
CDR3 length: 13

CDR3 protein: CASGFGAEQYF
CDR3 DNA: TGTGCTAGTGGTTTCGGTGCCGAGCAGTACTTC
J gene: TRBJ2-7
D gene: .
V gene: TRBV12-5
clone size: .
CDR3 length: 11

CDR3 protein: CASSLSRDSLGTEAFF
CDR3 DNA: TGTGCCAGCAGTTTATCCCGGGACAGCCTAGGGACTGAAGCTTTCTTT
J gene: TRBJ1-1
D gene: TRBD1
V gene: TRBV27
clone size: .
CDR3 length: 16

CDR3 protein: CASSGLLAGGGNEQFF
CDR3 DNA: TGCGCCAGCAGTGGATTACTAGCGGGGGGGGGAAATGAGCAGTTCTTC
J gene: TRBJ2-1
D gene: TRBD2
V gene: TRBV10-2
clone size: .
CDR3 length: 16

CDR3 protein: CASSPPTREQFF
CDR3 DNA: TGTGCCAGCAGTCCCCCAACCCGGGAGCAGTTCTTC
J gene: TRBJ2-1
D gene: .
V gene: TRBV12-3/TRBV12-4
clone size: .
CDR3 length: 12

CDR3 protein: CASSEGPYGYTF
CDR3 DNA: TGTGCCAGCAGTGAAGGTCCTTATGGCTACACCTTC
J gene: TRBJ1-2
D gene: .
V gene: TRBV6-1
clone size: .
CDR3 length: 12

CDR3 protein: CASSRGHRNEQFF
CDR3 DNA: TGTGCCAGCTCCCGGGGTCATAGAAATGAGCAGTTCTTC
J gene: TRBJ2-1
D gene: .
V gene: TRBV18
clone size: .
CDR3 length: 13

CDR3 protein: CASSTLYWRTEAFF
CDR3 DNA: TGTGCCAGTAGTACCCTTTACTGGAGGACTGAAGCTTTCTTT
J gene: TRBJ1-1
D gene: .
V gene: TRBV19
clone size: .
CDR3 length: 14

CDR3 protein: CASSLAGGAGYGYTF
CDR3 DNA: TGTGCCAGCAGCTTAGCAGGGGGCGCGGGATATGGCTACACCTTC
J gene: TRBJ1-2
D gene: TRBD1
V gene: TRBV7-9
clone size: .
CDR3 length: 15

CDR3 protein: CASTQVYEQYF
CDR3 DNA: TGTGCCAGCACTCAGGTGTACGAGCAGTACTTC
J gene: TRBJ2-7
D gene: .
V gene: TRBV2
clone size: .
CDR3 length: 11

CDR3 protein: CASRWTGGNEKLFF
CDR3 DNA: TGTGCCAGCAGATGGACAGGGGGCAATGAAAAACTGTTTTTT
J gene: TRBJ1-4
D gene: TRBD1
V gene: TRBV6-5
clone size: .
CDR3 length: 14

CDR3 protein: CASSSRQVAGELFF
CDR3 DNA: TGTGCCAGCAGTTCCCGACAGGTTGCCGGGGAGCTGTTTTTT
J gene: TRBJ2-2
D gene: .
V gene: TRBV6-5
clone size: .
CDR3 length: 14

CDR3 protein: CASSHSGGEGGSSYNEQFF
CDR3 DNA: TGTGCCAGCAGCCACAGCGGGGGCGAAGGCGGTAGCTCCTACAATGAGCAGTTCTTC
J gene: TRBJ2-1
D gene: TRBD2
V gene: TRBV11-2
clone size: .
CDR3 length: 19

CDR3 protein: CASSPQGAPGNEQFF
CDR3 DNA: TGTGCCAGCAGTCCACAGGGGGCGCCTGGCAATGAGCAGTTCTTC
J gene: TRBJ2-1
D gene: TRBD1
V gene: TRBV2
clone size: .
CDR3 length: 15

CDR3 protein: CASSTRQSNSPLHF
CDR3 DNA: TGTGCCAGCAGCACCCGACAGAGTAATTCACCCCTCCACTTT
J gene: TRBJ1-6
D gene: .
V gene: TRBV21-1
clone size: .
CDR3 length: 14

CDR3 protein: CASSLRSPAANYEQYF
CDR3 DNA: TGTGCCAGCAGTTTAAGATCCCCTGCGGCTAACTACGAGCAGTACTTC
J gene: TRBJ2-7
D gene: .
V gene: TRBV27
clone size: few
CDR3 length: 16

CDR3 protein: CASRLGEGISPLHF
CDR3 DNA: TGCGCCAGCCGACTCGGGGAGGGGATTTCACCCCTCCACTTT
J gene: TRBJ1-6
D gene: .
V gene: TRBV5-1
clone size: once
CDR3 length: 14

CDR3 protein: CASTILNPLSGANVLTF
CDR3 DNA: TGTGCCAGTACCATCCTAAACCCCCTCTCTGGGGCCAACGTCCTGACTTTC
J gene: TRBJ2-6
D gene: .
V gene: TRBV19
clone size: .
CDR3 length: 17

CDR3 protein: CASSLDSSGNTIYF
CDR3 DNA: TGTGCCAGCAGCCTGGACAGCTCTGGAAACACCATATATTTT
J gene: TRBJ1-3
D gene: .
V gene: TRBV11-3
clone size: .
CDR3 length: 14

CDR3 protein: CSASGGDEQYF
CDR3 DNA: TGCAGTGCTTCAGGCGGGGACGAGCAGTACTTC
J gene: TRBJ2-7
D gene: .
V gene: TRBV20-1
clone size: .
CDR3 length: 11

CDR3 protein: CASSLGQGNNQPQHF
CDR3 DNA: TGTGCCAGCAGCTTAGGACAGGGAAACAATCAGCCCCAGCATTTT
J gene: TRBJ1-5
D gene: TRBD1
V gene: TRBV7-9
clone size: .
CDR3 length: 15

CDR3 protein: CATSYGQGTDTQYF
CDR3 DNA: TGTGCCACCAGCTACGGACAGGGCACAGATACGCAGTATTTT
J gene: TRBJ2-3
D gene: TRBD1
V gene: TRBV24-1
clone size: .
CDR3 length: 14

CDR3 protein: CASRATGDNEQFF
CDR3 DNA: TGTGCCTCCCGGGCCACGGGGGACAATGAGCAGTTCTTC
J gene: TRBJ2-1
D gene: .
V gene: TRBV6-5
clone size: .
CDR3 length: 13

CDR3 protein: CASSLREVTEAFF
CDR3 DNA: TGTGCCAGCAGCTTGAGGGAGGTCACTGAAGCTTTCTTT
J gene: TRBJ1-1
D gene: .
V gene: TRBV5-6
clone size: .
CDR3 length: 13